This T cell receptor (beta chain) was observed in a study of siplizumab effects on memory and regulatory T cells. Findings of the study overall: A significant reduction in alloreactive sequences traceable to unstimulated CD4+ memory cells was produced by siplizumab. Treg-derived clones made up an average of approximately 70% of mappable alloreactive CD4+ clones with siplizumab and over 25% in controls. The naive T cell population seemed more diverse than memory cells and seemed a major contributor to the alloresponse.

About this clone: Its antigen remains unidentified.

The study assayed 100,000 or so TCR templates per sample. Repertoires were generated with immunoSEQ multiplex PCR, while TCRdb's copy carries only in-frame clones and drops some. Among over 85,000 clones listed, approximately 90% were seen once. The sequencing sample was made of CD4+ T cells sorted from blood. The clonotype comes from a human donor in good health.

The CDR3 coding sequence is TGTGCCAGTAGCCAATCCCAGGGACGAGAGACCCAGTACTTC. Its protein product is CASSQSQGRETQYF. The chain joins TRBV19 to TRBJ2-5; D is possibly TRBD1 or TRBD2 (5 bases each). Deletions cut 6 bases from V and 4 bases from J, with 15 bases between. This CDR3 has 14 residues. CDR1 and CDR2 (germline): LNHDA, SQIVND (reference sequence).